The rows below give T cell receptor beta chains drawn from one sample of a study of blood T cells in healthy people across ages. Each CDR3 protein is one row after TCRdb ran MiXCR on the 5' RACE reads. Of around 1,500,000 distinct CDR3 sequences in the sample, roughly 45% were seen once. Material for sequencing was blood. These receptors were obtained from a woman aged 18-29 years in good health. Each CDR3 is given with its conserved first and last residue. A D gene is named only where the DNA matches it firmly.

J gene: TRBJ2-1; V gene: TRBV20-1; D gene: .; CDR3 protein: CSATDPQRPSYNEQFF
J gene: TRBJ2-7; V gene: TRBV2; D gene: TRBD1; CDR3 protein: CASSDRGQGTYEQYF
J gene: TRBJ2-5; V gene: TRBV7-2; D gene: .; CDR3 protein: CASSFNHPSGSETQYF
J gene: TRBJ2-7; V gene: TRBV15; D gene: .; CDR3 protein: CATSRLTGYYEQYF
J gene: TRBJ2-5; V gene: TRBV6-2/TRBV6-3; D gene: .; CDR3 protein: CASSWGFGIQETQYF
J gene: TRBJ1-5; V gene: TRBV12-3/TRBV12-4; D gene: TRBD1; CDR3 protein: CASSSRGGQPQHF
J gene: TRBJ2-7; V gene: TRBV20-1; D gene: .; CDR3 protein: CSASRRFSYEQYF
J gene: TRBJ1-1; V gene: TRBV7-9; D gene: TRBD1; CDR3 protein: CASSPRSGQGDTEAFF
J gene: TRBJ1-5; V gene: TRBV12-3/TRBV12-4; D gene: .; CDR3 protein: CASREGGGGQPQHF
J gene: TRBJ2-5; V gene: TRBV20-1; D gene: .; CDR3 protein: CSGGGDYYNEQYF
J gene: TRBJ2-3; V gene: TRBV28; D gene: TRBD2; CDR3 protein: CASLTSGGTDTQYF
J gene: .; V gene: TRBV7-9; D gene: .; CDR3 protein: CASTGNSPYEQYF
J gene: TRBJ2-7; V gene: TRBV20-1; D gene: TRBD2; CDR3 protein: CSATSGGAWEQYF
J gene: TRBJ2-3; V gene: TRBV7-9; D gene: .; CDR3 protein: CASTPGTYTDTQYF
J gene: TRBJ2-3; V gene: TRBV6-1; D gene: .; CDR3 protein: CASSPRWDDTQYF
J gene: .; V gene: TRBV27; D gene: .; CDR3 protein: CATHSGSSYNEQYF
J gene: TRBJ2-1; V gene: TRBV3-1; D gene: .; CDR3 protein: CASSQAGSGAAYNEQFF
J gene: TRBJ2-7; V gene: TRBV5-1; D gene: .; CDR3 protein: CASSLDREGAYEQYF
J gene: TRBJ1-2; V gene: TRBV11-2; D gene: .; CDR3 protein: CASSLSPVRAYGYTF
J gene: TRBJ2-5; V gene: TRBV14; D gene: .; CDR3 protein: CASSQDGPGGRARQETQYF
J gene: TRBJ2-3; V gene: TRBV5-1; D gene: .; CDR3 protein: CAGSLTRDTQYF
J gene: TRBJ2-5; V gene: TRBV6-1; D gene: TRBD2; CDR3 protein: CASSEGGTREETQYF
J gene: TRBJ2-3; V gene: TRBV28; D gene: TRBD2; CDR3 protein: CASSSGTSPDTQYF
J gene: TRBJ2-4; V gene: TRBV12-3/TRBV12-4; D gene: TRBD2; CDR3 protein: CASSFSRRGALAKNIQYF
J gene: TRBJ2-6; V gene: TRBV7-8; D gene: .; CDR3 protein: CASSFQGINFLTF
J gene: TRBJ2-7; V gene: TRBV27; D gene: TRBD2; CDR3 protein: CASSPGLAVEEQYF
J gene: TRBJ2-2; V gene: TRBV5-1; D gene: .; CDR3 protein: CASSLRASDTPGELFF
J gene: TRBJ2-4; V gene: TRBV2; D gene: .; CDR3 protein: CASSEGGLENIQYF
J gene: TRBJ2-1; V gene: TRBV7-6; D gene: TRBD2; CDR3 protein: CASSGVSGGVEQFF
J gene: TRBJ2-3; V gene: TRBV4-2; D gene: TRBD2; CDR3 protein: CASSQEVASGAGNTQYF
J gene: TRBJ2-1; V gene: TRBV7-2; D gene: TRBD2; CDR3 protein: CASSFQPPLLAGGHNEQFF
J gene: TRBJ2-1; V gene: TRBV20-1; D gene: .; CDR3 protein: CSARMGSGAIQGEQFF
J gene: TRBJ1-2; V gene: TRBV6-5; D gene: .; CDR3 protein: CASSPAHRERSGYTF
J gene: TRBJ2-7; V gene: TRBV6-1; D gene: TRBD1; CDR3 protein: CATKDRVYYEQYF
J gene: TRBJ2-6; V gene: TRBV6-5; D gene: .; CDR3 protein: CASGVPDGANVLTF
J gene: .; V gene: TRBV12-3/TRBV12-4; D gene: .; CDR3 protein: CASSLRFGAPYEQYF
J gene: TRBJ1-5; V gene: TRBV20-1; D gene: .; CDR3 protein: CSATDRYYQPQHF
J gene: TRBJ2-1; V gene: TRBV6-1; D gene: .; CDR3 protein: CASSFPRDGPYNEQFF
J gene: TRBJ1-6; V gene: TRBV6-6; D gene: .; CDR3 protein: CASLTPTGGNSPLHF
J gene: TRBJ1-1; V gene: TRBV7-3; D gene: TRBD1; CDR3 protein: CASSLLDRGLGTEAFF
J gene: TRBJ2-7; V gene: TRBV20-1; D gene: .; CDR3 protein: CSARDNIISYEQYF
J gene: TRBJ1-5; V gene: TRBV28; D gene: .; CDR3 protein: CASRPQGSQPQHF
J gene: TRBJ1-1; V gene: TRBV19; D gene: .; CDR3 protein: CASSPEGYKNTEAFF
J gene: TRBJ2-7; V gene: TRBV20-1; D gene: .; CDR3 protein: CSAEKIGERYEQYF
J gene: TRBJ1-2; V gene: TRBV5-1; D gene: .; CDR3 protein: CAGSPVGGGGYTF
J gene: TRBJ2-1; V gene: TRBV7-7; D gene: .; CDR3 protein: CASSLEGDHPEQFF
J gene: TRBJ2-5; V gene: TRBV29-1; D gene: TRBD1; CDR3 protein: CSVDWTGRPETQYF
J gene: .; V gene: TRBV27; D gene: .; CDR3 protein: CASSPTTSSEQYF
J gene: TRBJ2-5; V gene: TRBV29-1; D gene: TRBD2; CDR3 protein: CSVEETSGKETQYF